This T cell receptor (beta chain) was observed in a study of shared clonotypes between healthy human individuals. Study findings and constraints: Across subsets, estimated richness was generally greater for naive than for memory populations.

The V end lost 7 bases, the J end lost 3 bases, and 21 bases lay between the germline ends. Germline V gives CDR1 MNHEY, CDR2 SMNVEV (reference sequence). This CDR3 comprises 16 residues. Execution of the assay was at deep level. Generated by immunoSEQ multiplex PCR, the TCRdb table keeps only in-frame clones and is missing some. This sample yields a few million clones, of which roughly 93% are seen a single time; approximately 1.6% belongs to the top ten. In the case of this clone: Its specificity is not known.

Naive CD8 isolation took CD45RO-negative cells positively selected for CCR7 and excluded terminally differentiated effector memory CD45RA+ cells. All the donors were Caucasian adults who lived in Nashville, Tennessee. This chain links TRBV27 with TRBJ1-1; a weak D match, TRBD1 (5 bases). This TCR came from a man between 18 and 29 years old in good health. Some clones in this sample may be carry-over from other donors' samples. Sequences were obtained from naive CD8+ T cells from PBMCs. DNA for the CDR3: TGTGCCAGCACCCAACGTTGGGGGGGAATGGACACTGAAGCTTTCTTT. Translating gives CASTQRWGGMDTEAFF.